A selection of T cell receptor beta chains follows, all from one sample in a study of Graves' ophthalmopathy and Graves' hyperthyroidism. MiXCR was run by TCRdb on the multiplex PCR reads, yielding one entry per CDR3 protein. Altogether 450,000 to 600,000 distinct CDR3 sequences are present, under 45% being singletons, with the ten largest covering about 4.6%. Sequenced sample: peripheral blood or thyroid tissue (not recorded which). These receptors originate from an adult man with Graves' hyperthyroidism. Both conserved end residues are part of each CDR3. A D gene is named only where the DNA matches it firmly. For some rows the clone size is stated as once, few or many, or as a class when expanded; others skip it.

V gene: TRBV12-3/TRBV12-4
D gene: -
clone size: many
J gene: TRBJ1-1
CDR3 DNA: TGTGCCAGCAGATCCGACACTGAAGCTTTCTTT
CDR3 protein: CASRSDTEAFF

V gene: TRBV29-1
D gene: TRBD1
clone size: -
J gene: TRBJ1-1
CDR3 DNA: TGCAGCGTGATGACAGGGGAAGCTTTCTTT
CDR3 protein: CSVMTGEAFF

V gene: TRBV5-1
D gene: -
clone size: -
J gene: TRBJ1-1
CDR3 DNA: TGCGCCAGCAGCTTGGTACGGGGTGGTGTGGCTGAAGCTTTCTTT
CDR3 protein: CASSLVRGGVAEAFF

V gene: TRBV18
D gene: -
clone size: many
J gene: TRBJ2-7
CDR3 DNA: TGTGCCAGCTCACCGGACCGCGTGGAGCAGTACTTC
CDR3 protein: CASSPDRVEQYF

V gene: TRBV6-6
D gene: TRBD1
clone size: -
J gene: TRBJ2-7
CDR3 DNA: TGTGCCAGCAGTCCCCGGGACAGGGGCCCAGGGGAGCAGTACTTC
CDR3 protein: CASSPRDRGPGEQYF

V gene: TRBV7-8
D gene: -
clone size: few
J gene: TRBJ2-5
CDR3 DNA: TGTGCCAGCAGCCGCCGGGGCCAAGAGACCCAGTACTTC
CDR3 protein: CASSRRGQETQYF

V gene: TRBV7-2
D gene: -
clone size: many
J gene: TRBJ2-1
CDR3 DNA: TGTGCCAGCAGCTTAGCGGGAGGGCAGTTCTTC
CDR3 protein: CASSLAGGQFF

V gene: TRBV11-2
D gene: -
clone size: many
J gene: TRBJ1-4
CDR3 DNA: TGTGCCAGCAGCTTAGGCCTAAGGGGTGAAAAACTGTTTTTT
CDR3 protein: CASSLGLRGEKLFF

V gene: TRBV7-9
D gene: -
clone size: -
J gene: TRBJ2-7
CDR3 DNA: TGTGCCAGCAGCTTAATCTCGGCGGCCTCACGAGGAGAGCAGTACTTC
CDR3 protein: CASSLISAASRGEQYF

V gene: TRBV15
D gene: TRBD1
clone size: many
J gene: TRBJ2-7
CDR3 DNA: TGTGCCACAGGACAGGGGCTAGCATACGAGCAGTACTTC
CDR3 protein: CATGQGLAYEQYF

V gene: TRBV12-3/TRBV12-4
D gene: -
clone size: many
J gene: TRBJ2-2
CDR3 DNA: TGTGCCAGCAGTTGGAGGGCCCTCGGGGAGCTGTTTTTT
CDR3 protein: CASSWRALGELFF

V gene: TRBV7-9
D gene: TRBD2
clone size: few
J gene: TRBJ2-1
CDR3 DNA: TGTGCCAGCAGCTCCGGGACTAGCGGAAATGAGCAGTTCTTC
CDR3 protein: CASSSGTSGNEQFF

V gene: TRBV15
D gene: -
clone size: -
J gene: TRBJ2-7
CDR3 DNA: TGTGCCACCAGCGTCCGGGACGGAACCTACGAGCAGTACTTC
CDR3 protein: CATSVRDGTYEQYF

V gene: TRBV12-5
D gene: -
clone size: -
J gene: TRBJ2-5
CDR3 DNA: TGTGCTAGTGGTCTGGAGACCCAGTACTTC
CDR3 protein: CASGLETQYF

V gene: TRBV25-1
D gene: TRBD1
clone size: many
J gene: TRBJ2-6
CDR3 DNA: TGTGCCAGCAGAAAAGGGGGCGCTGGGGCCAACGTCCTGACTTTC
CDR3 protein: CASRKGGAGANVLTF

V gene: TRBV7-9
D gene: TRBD1
clone size: -
J gene: TRBJ2-7
CDR3 DNA: TGCGCCAGCAGCCAACCAGGGGGTCCGACCTACGAGCAGTACTTC
CDR3 protein: CASSQPGGPTYEQYF

V gene: TRBV2
D gene: -
clone size: -
J gene: TRBJ2-7
CDR3 DNA: TGTGCCAGCAGCTCGTACAGGAGCTCCTACGTGCAGTACTTC
CDR3 protein: CASSSYRSSYVQYF

V gene: TRBV6-2/TRBV6-3
D gene: -
clone size: many
J gene: TRBJ1-1
CDR3 DNA: TGTGCCAGCAGTACCGACAGGCTGAACACTGAAGCTTTCTTT
CDR3 protein: CASSTDRLNTEAFF

V gene: TRBV9
D gene: -
clone size: many
J gene: TRBJ1-1
CDR3 DNA: TGTGCCAGCAGCGCATACAAGAACACTGAAGCTTTCTTT
CDR3 protein: CASSAYKNTEAFF

V gene: TRBV7-2
D gene: TRBD2
clone size: -
J gene: TRBJ2-7
CDR3 DNA: TGTGCCAGCAGCCCCTCAGCGGGAAGCGAGCAGTACTTC
CDR3 protein: CASSPSAGSEQYF

V gene: TRBV5-1
D gene: TRBD1
clone size: many
J gene: TRBJ1-2
CDR3 DNA: TGCGCCAGCAGTTTTACCAACCGGGACAGGGGCTGGGACTATGGCTACACCTTC
CDR3 protein: CASSFTNRDRGWDYGYTF

V gene: TRBV2
D gene: -
clone size: -
J gene: TRBJ1-5
CDR3 DNA: TGTGCCAGCAGTTTGGTGACAAATCGGCCCCAGCATTTT
CDR3 protein: CASSLVTNRPQHF

V gene: TRBV29-1
D gene: -
clone size: many
J gene: TRBJ1-1
CDR3 DNA: TGCAGCATTGGGTACACTGAAGCTTTCTTT
CDR3 protein: CSIGYTEAFF

V gene: TRBV5-1
D gene: -
clone size: -
J gene: TRBJ1-5
CDR3 DNA: TGCGCCAGCTCCCTTTGGGCCAGAAGGTTACATCAGCCCCAGCATTTT
CDR3 protein: CASSLWARRLHQPQHF

V gene: TRBV6-1
D gene: TRBD1
clone size: -
J gene: TRBJ1-4
CDR3 DNA: TGTGCCAGCAGTGAAGCGTTTCGGCAGGGGGGTGAAAAACTGTTTTTT
CDR3 protein: CASSEAFRQGGEKLFF

V gene: TRBV7-2
D gene: -
clone size: many
J gene: TRBJ1-3
CDR3 DNA: TGTGCCAGCAGCTTAGCGCTAGCTTCAGCTGGAAACACCATATATTTT
CDR3 protein: CASSLALASAGNTIYF

V gene: TRBV4-1
D gene: TRBD1
clone size: many
J gene: TRBJ2-7
CDR3 DNA: TGCGCCAGCAGCCAAGATAGGCAGGGGGCCGCATCCTACGAGCAGTACTTC
CDR3 protein: CASSQDRQGAASYEQYF

V gene: TRBV12-3/TRBV12-4
D gene: TRBD1
clone size: many
J gene: TRBJ1-2
CDR3 DNA: TGTGCCAGCAGTAACAGGGGGGGTTACGGCTACACCTTC
CDR3 protein: CASSNRGGYGYTF

V gene: TRBV20-1
D gene: -
clone size: many
J gene: TRBJ1-2
CDR3 DNA: TGCAGTGCTAGAGACTCCTCACAGGGAATGGTTGGCTACACCTTC
CDR3 protein: CSARDSSQGMVGYTF

V gene: TRBV29-1
D gene: TRBD1
clone size: -
J gene: TRBJ2-5
CDR3 DNA: TGCAGCGGGACAGGGGGCGCCGGGGAGACCCAGTACTTC
CDR3 protein: CSGTGGAGETQYF

V gene: TRBV7-9
D gene: -
clone size: -
J gene: TRBJ2-6
CDR3 DNA: TGTGCCAGCAGCCGTCCTGGGGGACCAATCTCTGGGGCCAACGTCCTGACTTTC
CDR3 protein: CASSRPGGPISGANVLTF

V gene: TRBV15
D gene: TRBD1
clone size: many
J gene: TRBJ1-5
CDR3 DNA: TGTGCCACCAGCGAGCGCGACATACAGGGGGGACAGCCCCAGCATTTT
CDR3 protein: CATSERDIQGGQPQHF

V gene: TRBV29-1
D gene: TRBD1
clone size: -
J gene: TRBJ1-2
CDR3 DNA: TGCAGCGGGACAATGACAGGGGTCATCTATGGCTACACCTTC
CDR3 protein: CSGTMTGVIYGYTF

V gene: TRBV14
D gene: -
clone size: few
J gene: TRBJ2-5
CDR3 DNA: TGTGCCAGCAGCCCCCTAGGGGCCAGGGGGGAAGAGACCCAGTACTTC
CDR3 protein: CASSPLGARGEETQYF

V gene: TRBV20-1
D gene: TRBD1
clone size: -
J gene: TRBJ1-1
CDR3 DNA: TGCAGTATACCCAGGGACAGGGTGAACACTGAAGCTTTCTTT
CDR3 protein: CSIPRDRVNTEAFF

V gene: TRBV7-2
D gene: TRBD2
clone size: -
J gene: TRBJ2-3
CDR3 DNA: TGTGCCAGCAGCTCAAAGCGGGAGGCACGCACAGATACGCAGTATTTT
CDR3 protein: CASSSKREARTDTQYF

V gene: TRBV12-3/TRBV12-4
D gene: -
clone size: -
J gene: TRBJ2-5
CDR3 DNA: TGTGCCAGCAGTTTAGTCGGAGAGACCCAGCACTTC
CDR3 protein: CASSLVGETQHF

V gene: TRBV6-5
D gene: -
clone size: -
J gene: TRBJ1-4
CDR3 DNA: TGTGCCAGCAGTAAGTCGGCAGGGGTCGGTGAAAAACTGTTTTTT
CDR3 protein: CASSKSAGVGEKLFF

V gene: TRBV7-1
D gene: TRBD2
clone size: -
J gene: TRBJ2-7
CDR3 DNA: TGTGCCAGCAGCTCGGGGACTAGCGACTCCTACGAGCAGTACTTC
CDR3 protein: CASSSGTSDSYEQYF

V gene: TRBV5-1
D gene: TRBD2
clone size: -
J gene: TRBJ2-7
CDR3 DNA: TGTGCCAGCAGCTGGACTAGCGGGAGATCCTACGAGCAGTACTTC
CDR3 protein: CASSWTSGRSYEQYF

V gene: TRBV5-1
D gene: -
clone size: -
J gene: TRBJ2-7
CDR3 DNA: TGCGCCAGCAGTATGGGACCCAAGACCTACGAGCAGTACTTC
CDR3 protein: CASSMGPKTYEQYF

V gene: TRBV5-5
D gene: -
clone size: many
J gene: TRBJ1-2
CDR3 DNA: TGTGCCAGCAGCTTGGACAGGCCGCTCTATGGCTACACCTTC
CDR3 protein: CASSLDRPLYGYTF

V gene: TRBV28
D gene: -
clone size: -
J gene: TRBJ2-7
CDR3 DNA: TGTGCCAGCACCCGAGGGGGCTACGAGCAGTACTTC
CDR3 protein: CASTRGGYEQYF

V gene: TRBV2
D gene: -
clone size: -
J gene: TRBJ1-5
CDR3 DNA: TGTGCCAGCAGTGGTCCCAGGGATCAGCCCCAGCATTTT
CDR3 protein: CASSGPRDQPQHF

V gene: TRBV10-3
D gene: -
clone size: -
J gene: TRBJ1-2
CDR3 DNA: TGTGCCATCAGTGCCGGACAGTTCTTTAACTATGGCTACACCTTC
CDR3 protein: CAISAGQFFNYGYTF

V gene: TRBV20-1
D gene: -
clone size: -
J gene: TRBJ2-1
CDR3 DNA: TGCAGTGCCATTAAAAATGAGCAGTTCTTC
CDR3 protein: CSAIKNEQFF

V gene: TRBV15
D gene: -
clone size: many
J gene: TRBJ2-7
CDR3 DNA: TGTGCCACCAGCAGAGATCCGAGCTACGAGCAGTACTTC
CDR3 protein: CATSRDPSYEQYF

V gene: TRBV2
D gene: -
clone size: many
J gene: TRBJ2-7
CDR3 DNA: TGTGCCACCCAAAGAGACAGAGCCTCCTACGAGCAGTACTTC
CDR3 protein: CATQRDRASYEQYF

V gene: TRBV24-1
D gene: -
clone size: -
J gene: TRBJ1-1
CDR3 DNA: TGTGCCACCGCCTGGGGCACTGAAGCTTTCTTT
CDR3 protein: CATAWGTEAFF

V gene: TRBV6-1
D gene: -
clone size: -
J gene: TRBJ1-2
CDR3 DNA: TGTGCCAGCAGTGCTGAGATACACTATGGCTACACCTTC
CDR3 protein: CASSAEIHYGYTF